The 29 T cell receptor beta chains reported below all come from one sample, sequenced in a study of blood T cell repertoires in COVID-19. Method: immunoSEQ multiplex PCR; TCRdb's copy keeps in-frame clones and lacks some. The sample yields 160,000 or so clones, around 80% seen once. The specimen sequenced was PBMCs or T cells enriched from blood (not recorded which). Every receptor here comes from a woman aged 55 to 70 who had recovered from COVID-19.

The J gene is TRBJ2-1, the V gene TRBV27; 10 bases are shared with TRBD2. This CDR3 comprises 15 residues. V gave up 3 bases and J gave up 6 bases; unmatched junction bases: 5. Germline CDR1 and CDR2: MNHEY and SMNVEV (reference sequence). This CDR3 reads CASSLASGGSNEQFF. The CDR3, as DNA: TGTGCCAGCAGTTTGGCTAGCGGGGGTTCCAATGAGCAGTTCTTC.

J is TRBJ2-1 and V is TRBV6-5, with 7 nucleotides matching TRBD1. V dropped 2 bases and J dropped 6; count of bases not matched to a gene: 1. Germline assignment: CDR1 MNHEY and CDR2 SVGAGI. This CDR3 has 13 amino acids. This CDR3 reads CASSYPGGNEQFF. The CDR3 bases are TGTGCCAGCAGTTACCCAGGGGGCAATGAGCAGTTCTTC.

This clone has a single count. V usage is TRBV15 and J usage is TRBJ1-1; tentative D call: TRBD1 (6 bases). This CDR3 region has 13 residues. Trimming removed 4 bases at V and 2 bases at J, with 8 bases between. Germline V gene data show CDR1 as LNHNV and CDR2 as YYDKDF (reference sequence). The chain's CDR3 is CATSMGQNTEAFF. The DNA for the CDR3 is TGTGCCACCAGCATGGGACAAAACACTGAAGCTTTCTTT.

This clone was seen ten or more times. This rearrangement joins TRBV20-1 to TRBJ2-1, with 7 bases fitting TRBD2. Per the germline V gene, CDR1 is DFQATT and CDR2 is SNEGSKA (reference sequence). V lost 3 bases and J lost 1; bases outside the gene matches: 6. The CDR3 sequence is 15 residues long. DNA for the CDR3: TGCAGTGCTAGTGATAGCGGGTCGTCCTACAATGAGCAGTTCTTC. This gives the protein CSASDSGSSYNEQFF.

The V gene is TRBV6-5, the J gene TRBJ2-7; D is uncertain. Germline values: CDR1 MNHEY, CDR2 SVGAGI. V dropped 6 bases and J dropped 4 bases, with 13 bases sitting between them. The CDR3 spans 13 residues. In nucleotides, the CDR3 is TGTGCCAGCAGCACTTATAATACTTACGAGCAGTACTTC. Its protein product is CASSTYNTYEQYF.

The rearrangement links TRBV2 to TRBJ1-5, with D possibly matching TRBD1 (6 bases). V was trimmed by 8 bases and J by 1 base, leaving 12 bases between them. The CDR3 consists of 14 residues. Per the germline V gene, CDR1 is SNHLY and CDR2 is FYNNEI. The CDR3 DNA reads as TGTGCCAGCGGGGACACCTGGAGCAATCAGCCCCAGCATTTT. Its translation: CASGDTWSNQPQHF.

The chain is built from TRBV5-6 and TRBJ2-7; a possible D gene is TRBD1 (5 bases). The CDR3 contains 13 residues. The germline gives CDR1 SGHDT, CDR2 YYEEEE. V was shortened by 5 bases and J by 2 bases, with 11 bases between the two germline ends. This CDR3 reads CASSETATYEQYF. CDR3 in DNA: TGTGCCAGCAGTGAGACAGCTACCTACGAGCAGTACTTC.

The chain recombines TRBV7-2 with TRBJ1-1; 7 positions agree with TRBD1. Germline V gives CDR1 SGHTA, CDR2 FQGNSA. This CDR3 has 15 amino acids. J lost 2 bases, V lost 5 bases, and 8 bases had no gene match. In nucleotides, the CDR3 is TGTGCCAGCAGCACCCAGACAGGGCTAAACACTGAAGCTTTCTTT. Translation: CASSTQTGLNTEAFF.

The chain has TRBV6-5 and TRBJ2-1; D call uncertain. Between the trimmed V and J ends, which lost 2 bases and 3 bases, there was a span of 14 bases. Germline CDR1 and CDR2: MNHEY and SVGAGI. CDR3 length: 16 amino acids. The CDR3 region has the DNA TGTGCCAGCAGTTACGGTCTTTCCCGGGTCTACAATGAGCAGTTCTTC. Amino acids: CASSYGLSRVYNEQFF.

The J gene is TRBJ1-6, the V gene TRBV27; no reliable D call. This CDR3 spans 14 amino acids. Germline CDR1 and CDR2: MNHEY and SMNVEV (reference sequence). V was cut by 0 bases and J by 7 bases, with 7 bases left in between. The CDR3, as DNA: TGTGCCAGCAGTTTATCAGCCTGGAATTCACCCCTCCACTTT. Translated, it gives CASSLSAWNSPLHF.

V is TRBV18 and J is TRBJ2-5, with D tentatively TRBD1 (7 bases). Germline V gene data show CDR1 as KGHSH and CDR2 as LQKENI. The CDR3 runs 13 residues. V lost 3 bases and J 5 bases, leaving 10 bases between the germline ends. The CDR3 DNA reads as TGTGCCAGCTCACCCAGGGGGGAGGAGACCCAGTACTTC. It is translated as CASSPRGEETQYF.

The chain uses TRBV18 and TRBJ2-1; 9 nucleotides line up with TRBD1. Germline assignment: CDR1 KGHSH and CDR2 LQKENI. CDR3 length equals 16 residues. V dropped 1 base and J dropped 4; count of bases not matched to a gene: 5. CDR3 DNA: TGTGCCAGCTCACCACAGGGACAGGGAGTTTACAATGAGCAGTTCTTC. Its translation is CASSPQGQGVYNEQFF.

This clone was recorded many times. The DNA for the CDR3 is TGTGCCAGCAGTTTACAGCGGGGAGCCTACGAGCAGTACTTC. It yields the protein CASSLQRGAYEQYF. This rearrangement joins TRBV27 to TRBJ2-7; 7 nucleotides line up with TRBD2. The CDR3 runs to 14 residues. With 2 bases clipped from V and 2 bases from J, the junction kept 3 bases outside the gene matches. Germline CDR1 MNHEY, CDR2 SMNVEV (reference sequence).

The chain couples TRBV9 to TRBJ2-7, with D hard to call. Germline V gene data show CDR1 as SGDLS and CDR2 as YYNGEE. The V end lost 0 bases, the J end lost 0 bases, and 10 bases lay between the germline ends. The length of the CDR3 is 15 residues. Here the CDR3 DNA reads TGTGCCAGCAGCGTAGGTCTAGGTGCCTCCTACGAGCAGTACTTC. Its translation is CASSVGLGASYEQYF.

The chain couples TRBV18 to TRBJ2-5; 9 nucleotides match TRBD2. The CDR3 sequence is 16 residues long. V lost 6 bases and J lost 2; bases outside the gene matches: 10. Germline V gene sequence: CDR1 KGHSH, CDR2 LQKENI. This CDR3 is CASSHITAGGQETQYF. The CDR3 DNA sequence: TGTGCCAGCTCGCACATAACAGCGGGGGGTCAAGAGACCCAGTACTTC. Complete variable domain (other parts from reference TRBV18 and TRBJ2-5): NAGVMQNPRHLVRRRGQEARLRCSPMKGHSHVYWYRQLPEEGLKFMVYLQKENIIDESGMPKERFSAEFPKEGPSILRIQQVVRGDSAAYFCASSHITAGGQETQYFGPGTRLLVL.

The chain combines TRBV4-2 with TRBJ2-2, with D tentatively TRBD1 (6 bases). Germline V CDR1 and CDR2: LGHNA, YNFKEQ. V was clipped by 4 bases and J by 0 bases, with 15 bases between them. There are 17 residues in the CDR3. This chain's CDR3 is CASSLTGFSANTGELFF. The CDR3, as DNA: TGTGCCAGCAGCCTTACAGGGTTCTCCGCGAACACCGGGGAGCTGTTTTTT.

This chain uses TRBV7-2 with TRBJ2-3, with unresolved D. Per the germline V gene, CDR1 is SGHTA and CDR2 is FQGNSA. This CDR3 is built from 14 residues. Deletions cut 0 bases from V and 6 bases from J, with 10 bases between. Written as DNA, the CDR3 is TGTGCCAGCAGCTTAGCCCTCCAAGCGGATACGCAGTATTTT. Its protein is CASSLALQADTQYF.

This chain connects TRBV19 to TRBJ1-1, with TRBD1 as a possible D gene (5 bases). The CDR3 loop spans 14 amino acids. The V end lost 5 bases, the J end lost 1 base, and 11 bases lay between the germline ends. Germline assignment: CDR1 LNHDA and CDR2 SQIVND (reference sequence). The CDR3, as DNA: TGTGCCAGTAGTTCCCCCGGACAGAACACTGAAGCTTTCTTT. It encodes CASSSPGQNTEAFF. The full variable domain, in which reference TRBV19 and TRBJ1-1 provide the parts outside the CDR3, is DGGITQSPKYLFRKEGQNVTLSCEQNLNHDAMYWYRQDPGQGLRLIYYSQIVNDFQKGDIAEGYSVSREKKESFPLTVTSAQKNPTAFYLCASSSPGQNTEAFFGQGTRLTVV.

This clone appeared once. The rearrangement uses TRBV10-2 and TRBJ1-6; possible D gene TRBD1, 5 bases. The CDR3 loop spans 14 amino acids. Germline loops: CDR1 WSHSY, CDR2 SAAADI. Trimming removed 6 bases at V and 7 bases at J, with 13 bases between. CDR3: CASSVQGRNSPLHF. CDR3 bases: TGCGCCAGCAGCGTCCAGGGTAGGAATTCACCCCTCCACTTT.

A few counts support this clone. The CDR3 sequence is CASSLRQGGNSPLHF. The DNA for the CDR3 is TGTGCCAGCAGCCTGCGACAGGGTGGGAATTCACCCCTCCACTTT. This chain connects TRBV7-9 to TRBJ1-6, with 7 bases lining up with TRBD1. Germline CDR1 is SEHNR and CDR2 is FQNEAQ (reference sequence). This CDR3 contains 15 residues. V was clipped by 5 bases and J by 7 bases; unmatched bases: 8.

V is TRBV18 and J is TRBJ2-1; 9 bases agree with TRBD2. Germline CDR1 KGHSH, CDR2 LQKENI. The V and J ends lost 1 base and 7 bases, in that order; junction bases with no gene match: 11. The CDR3 consists of 17 residues. The CDR3 sequence: CASSPLPRAGGWNEQFF. CDR3 DNA sequence: TGTGCCAGCTCACCACTGCCAAGGGCGGGGGGGTGGAATGAGCAGTTCTTC.

This clone was recorded many times. The rearrangement uses TRBV7-2 and TRBJ1-3, with 7 bases identical to TRBD1. Trimming removed 5 bases from V and 1 base from J; junction bases left unmatched: 8. CDR1 is SGHTA and CDR2 is FQGNSA in the germline V gene. The CDR3 has 16 amino acids. CDR3 sequence (DNA): TGTGCCAGCAGCCACAGACAGGGTGGGTCTGGAAACACCATATATTTT. Amino acid sequence: CASSHRQGGSGNTIYF.

The chain joins TRBV3-1 (or the pseudogene TRBV3-2) to TRBJ2-3, with no clear D. CDR3 size: 12 residues. Germline V gene lookup returns CDR1 LGHDT and CDR2 YNNKEL (reference sequence). With 3 bases removed from V and 6 bases from J, the gap between germline ends came to 7 bases. CDR3: CASSQAADTQYF. CDR3 DNA: TGTGCCAGCAGCCAGGCCGCCGATACGCAGTATTTT.

V and J are TRBV2 and TRBJ1-5; TRBD1 might be the D (5 bases). Germline V gene data show CDR1 as SNHLY and CDR2 as FYNNEI. This CDR3 region has 15 residues. V was trimmed by 4 bases and J by 1 base, leaving 11 bases between them. The CDR3 spells CASSATRESNQPQHF. The CDR3 nucleotides read TGTGCCAGCAGTGCGACCAGGGAAAGCAATCAGCCCCAGCATTTT.

The V and J genes are TRBV3-1 (or the pseudogene TRBV3-2) and TRBJ1-4, with 7 bases aligning to TRBD1. Germline assignment: CDR1 LGHDT and CDR2 YNNKEL (reference sequence). CDR3 length: 16 residues. Unmatched junction bases numbered 15, after V lost 7 bases and J lost 7 bases. The CDR3 loop reads CASTEVKGASSEKLFF. The CDR3 nucleotides are TGTGCCAGCACCGAGGTAAAGGGGGCGAGCAGTGAAAAACTGTTTTTT.

The chain is built from TRBV3-1 (or the pseudogene TRBV3-2) and TRBJ2-7, with 8 nucleotides matching TRBD2. The CDR3 covers 14 residues. CDR1 is LGHDT, CDR2 YNNKEL, per germline (reference sequence). After removal of 3 bases from V and 4 bases from J, the junction contained 5 bases not matched to a gene. CDR3 nucleotide sequence: TGTGCCAGCAGCCAGGGACTAGGAGGGTACGAGCAGTACTTC. It codes for CASSQGLGGYEQYF.

The chain uses TRBV3-1 (or the pseudogene TRBV3-2) and TRBJ1-2; D uncertain. Germline values: CDR1 LGHDT, CDR2 YNNKEL (reference sequence). The CDR3 runs 12 residues. The V and J ends lost 0 bases and 8 bases respectively, with 7 bases between them. CDR3 sequence: CASSQDPVGYTF. In DNA form, the CDR3 reads TGTGCCAGCAGCCAAGATCCAGTGGGCTACACCTTC.

This chain links TRBV4-2 with TRBJ2-7; possibly TRBD1 for D (6 bases). The CDR3 extends over 14 amino acids. The germline V and J ends were trimmed by 4 bases and 6 bases, with 16 bases remaining between them. Germline V lookup: CDR1 LGHNA, CDR2 YNFKEQ. Here the CDR3 reads CASSRETDRSEQYF. CDR3 bases: TGTGCCAGCAGCCGCGAAACCGACAGGTCCGAGCAGTACTTC.

In DNA form, the CDR3 reads TGTGCCAGCAGCTTGTATGGGCAGCCTGCAACTAATGAAAAACTGTTTTTT. It yields the protein CASSLYGQPATNEKLFF. This chain links TRBV5-6 with TRBJ1-4; the D is unclear. There are 17 residues in the CDR3. Per germline, CDR1 SGHDT and CDR2 YYEEEE. V gave up 1 base and J gave up 0 bases, with 13 bases separating them.